This entry describes one T cell receptor beta chain. Its specificity is unknown. This sample was taken from a study of beta chain features in type 1 diabetes. Findings of the study overall: Patients with Type 1 diabetes showed moderately but significantly shorter TCRB CDR3s in all four CD4+ subsets. Patients with type 1 diabetes carried fewer insertions and had more deletions at their VDJ junctions.

The CDR3 has 16 amino acids. Germline CDR1 and CDR2: MNHNY and SVGAGI (reference sequence). Trimming stripped 7 bases from V and 2 bases from J, with 21 bases between. The investigators reverse transcribed all of the isolated RNA, so they sequenced expressed TCRB transcripts. Only in-frame clones appear in the TCRdb table, and some are missing; sequencing was by immunoSEQ multiplex PCR. The profile shows approximately 730,000 clones, around an eighth of them singletons. Sequencing input: naive CD4+ T cells from blood. This TCR came from a man between 18 and 29 years old with type 1 diabetes. The V gene is TRBV6-6, the J gene TRBJ2-7; a possible D gene is TRBD1 (6 bases). CDR3 sequence: CASNLSGQKKTYEQYF. CDR3 sequence (DNA): TGTGCCAGCAACCTGAGTGGACAGAAGAAAACCTACGAGCAGTACTTC.